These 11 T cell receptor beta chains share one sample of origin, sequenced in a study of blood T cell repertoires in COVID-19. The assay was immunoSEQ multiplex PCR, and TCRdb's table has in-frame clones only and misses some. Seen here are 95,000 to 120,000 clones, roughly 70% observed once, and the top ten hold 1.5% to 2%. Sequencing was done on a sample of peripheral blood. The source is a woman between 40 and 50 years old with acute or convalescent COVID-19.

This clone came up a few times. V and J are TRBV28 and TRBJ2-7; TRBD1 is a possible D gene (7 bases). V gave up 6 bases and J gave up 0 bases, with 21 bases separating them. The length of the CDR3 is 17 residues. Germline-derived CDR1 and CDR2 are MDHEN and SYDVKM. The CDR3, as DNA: TGTGCCAGCAGCTCCCCTCAGGGGGGCCTTTCCTCCTACGAGCAGTACTTC. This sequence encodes CASSSPQGGLSSYEQYF.

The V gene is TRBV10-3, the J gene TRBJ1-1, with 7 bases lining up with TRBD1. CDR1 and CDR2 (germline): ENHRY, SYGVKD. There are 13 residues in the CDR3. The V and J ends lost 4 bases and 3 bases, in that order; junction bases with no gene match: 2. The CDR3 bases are TGTGCCATCAGTGTCCAGGGGGACACTGAAGCTTTCTTT. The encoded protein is CAISVQGDTEAFF.

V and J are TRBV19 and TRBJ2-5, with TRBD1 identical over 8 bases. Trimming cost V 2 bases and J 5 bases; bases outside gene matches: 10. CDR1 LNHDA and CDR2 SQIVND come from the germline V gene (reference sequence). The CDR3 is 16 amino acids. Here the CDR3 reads CASSISPGGERETQYF. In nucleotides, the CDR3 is TGTGCCAGTAGTATAAGCCCAGGGGGCGAAAGGGAGACCCAGTACTTC.

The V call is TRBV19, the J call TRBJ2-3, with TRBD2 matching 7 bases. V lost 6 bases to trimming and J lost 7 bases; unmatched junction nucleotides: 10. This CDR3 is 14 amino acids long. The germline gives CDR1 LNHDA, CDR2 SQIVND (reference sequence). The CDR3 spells CASRASGTQHTQYF. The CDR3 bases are TGTGCCAGTAGGGCTAGCGGAACACAACATACGCAGTATTTT.

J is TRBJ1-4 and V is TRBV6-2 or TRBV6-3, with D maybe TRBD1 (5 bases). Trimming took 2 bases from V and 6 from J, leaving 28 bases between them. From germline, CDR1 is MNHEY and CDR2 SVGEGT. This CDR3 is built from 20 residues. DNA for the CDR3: TGTGCCAGCAGTTACCGCCGGCATACTCGACCGACAGCGGGGGATGAAAAACTGTTTTTT. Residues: CASSYRRHTRPTAGDEKLFF.

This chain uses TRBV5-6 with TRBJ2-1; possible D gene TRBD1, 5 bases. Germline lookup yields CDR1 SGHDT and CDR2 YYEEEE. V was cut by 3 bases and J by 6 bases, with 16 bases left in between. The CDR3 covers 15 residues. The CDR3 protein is CASSSDSWAGNEQFF. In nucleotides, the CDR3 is TGTGCCAGCAGCTCTGACAGTTGGGCCGGCAATGAGCAGTTCTTC.

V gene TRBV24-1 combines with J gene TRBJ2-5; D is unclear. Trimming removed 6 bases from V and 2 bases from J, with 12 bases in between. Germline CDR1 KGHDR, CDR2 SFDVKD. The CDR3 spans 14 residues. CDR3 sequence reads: CATSSLLRQETQYF. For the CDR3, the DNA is TGTGCCACCAGTTCTCTTCTCCGTCAAGAGACCCAGTACTTC.

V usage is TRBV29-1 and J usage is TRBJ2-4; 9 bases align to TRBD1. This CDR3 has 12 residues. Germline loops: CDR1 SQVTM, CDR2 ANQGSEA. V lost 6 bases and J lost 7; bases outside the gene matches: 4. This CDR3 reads CSVIDRGNIQYF. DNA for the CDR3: TGCAGCGTGATTGACAGGGGGAACATTCAGTACTTC.

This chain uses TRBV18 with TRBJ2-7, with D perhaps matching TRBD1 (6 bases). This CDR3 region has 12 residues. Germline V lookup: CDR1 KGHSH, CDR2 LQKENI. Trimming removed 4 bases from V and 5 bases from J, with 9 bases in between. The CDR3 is CASSLTGDEQYF. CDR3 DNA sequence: TGTGCCAGCTCACTGACAGGCGACGAGCAGTACTTC.

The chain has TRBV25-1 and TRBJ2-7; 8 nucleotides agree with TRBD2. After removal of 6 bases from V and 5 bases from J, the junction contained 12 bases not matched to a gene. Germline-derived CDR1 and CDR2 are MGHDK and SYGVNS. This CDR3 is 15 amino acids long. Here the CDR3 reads CASRGGIAGNHEQYF. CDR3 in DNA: TGTGCCAGCAGGGGCGGAATAGCGGGGAATCACGAGCAGTACTTC.

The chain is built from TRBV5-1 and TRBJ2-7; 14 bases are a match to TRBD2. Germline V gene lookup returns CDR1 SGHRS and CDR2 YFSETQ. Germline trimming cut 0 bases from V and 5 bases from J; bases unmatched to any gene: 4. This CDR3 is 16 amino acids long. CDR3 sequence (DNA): TGCGCCAGCAGCTTGGAGGCGGGACTAGCGGGGGACGAGCAGTACTTC. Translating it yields CASSLEAGLAGDEQYF.